A selection of T cell receptor beta chains follows, all from one sample in a study of Ad26.COV2.S vaccination and SARS-CoV-2 variants. Method: immunoSEQ multiplex PCR; TCRdb's copy keeps in-frame clones and lacks some. The sample holds some 250,000 clones, roughly 88% seen once. The starting material was peripheral blood, obtained in a trial of Ad26.COV2.S vaccine versus placebo. The receptors were sampled from a person aged 18 to 59 who received the Ad26.COV2.S COVID-19 vaccine or a placebo. Each CDR3 is given with its conserved first and last residue. The order of the fields is clone size, J gene, D gene, V gene, CDR3 protein, CDR3 DNA. D genes are given only for firm matches. Clone size is given for some rows only: seen once, a few or many times, or a class if the clone is expanded.

clone size: once
J gene: TRBJ2-1
D gene: TRBD2
V gene: TRBV6-4
CDR3 protein: CASSALAGAYNEQFF
CDR3 DNA: TGTGCCAGCAGTGCACTAGCGGGAGCCTACAATGAGCAGTTCTTC

clone size: NA
J gene: TRBJ2-6
D gene: NA
V gene: TRBV4-3
CDR3 protein: CASSQAEGAGANVLTF
CDR3 DNA: TGCGCCAGCAGCCAAGCGGAGGGGGCTGGGGCCAACGTCCTGACTTTC

clone size: few
J gene: TRBJ2-3
D gene: NA
V gene: TRBV2
CDR3 protein: CATLAGSHTDTQYF
CDR3 DNA: TGTGCCACCCTCGCGGGGTCGCACACAGATACGCAGTATTTT

clone size: NA
J gene: TRBJ2-3
D gene: NA
V gene: TRBV5-1
CDR3 protein: CASSPDGTTDTQYF
CDR3 DNA: TGCGCCAGCAGCCCGGACGGCACCACAGATACGCAGTATTTT

clone size: once
J gene: TRBJ1-2
D gene: NA
V gene: TRBV4-3
CDR3 protein: CASSQQGNYGYTF
CDR3 DNA: TGCGCCAGCAGCCAACAGGGAAACTATGGCTACACCTTC

clone size: NA
J gene: TRBJ1-2
D gene: NA
V gene: TRBV20-1
CDR3 protein: CSAILPYGYTF
CDR3 DNA: TGCAGTGCTATACTACCCTATGGCTACACCTTC

clone size: NA
J gene: TRBJ2-3
D gene: TRBD1
V gene: TRBV4-2
CDR3 protein: CASSQDRGQEDTQYF
CDR3 DNA: TGTGCCAGCAGCCAGGACAGGGGACAGGAGGATACGCAGTATTTT

clone size: few
J gene: TRBJ2-7
D gene: TRBD1
V gene: TRBV7-2
CDR3 protein: CASSESQGAVYEQYF
CDR3 DNA: TGTGCCAGCAGCGAGTCACAGGGGGCGGTCTACGAGCAGTACTTC

clone size: NA
J gene: TRBJ2-7
D gene: TRBD1
V gene: TRBV7-9
CDR3 protein: CASSLEGTGSEQYF
CDR3 DNA: TGTGCCAGCAGCTTAGAAGGGACAGGGTCCGAGCAGTACTTC

clone size: NA
J gene: TRBJ2-5
D gene: TRBD1
V gene: TRBV5-4
CDR3 protein: CASSIPGQQETQYF
CDR3 DNA: TGTGCCAGCAGCATACCGGGACAGCAAGAGACCCAGTACTTC

clone size: NA
J gene: TRBJ1-1
D gene: NA
V gene: TRBV11-2
CDR3 protein: CASSLRWLAFF
CDR3 DNA: TGTGCCAGCAGCTTAAGATGGCTGGCTTTCTTT

clone size: NA
J gene: TRBJ2-1
D gene: TRBD1
V gene: TRBV28
CDR3 protein: CASSSSGTGGYEQFF
CDR3 DNA: TGTGCCAGCAGTTCCTCCGGGACAGGGGGTTATGAGCAGTTCTTC

clone size: NA
J gene: TRBJ1-2
D gene: NA
V gene: TRBV19
CDR3 protein: CASSTTGARYGYTF
CDR3 DNA: TGTGCCAGTAGTACGACAGGTGCCCGCTATGGCTACACCTTC

clone size: NA
J gene: TRBJ2-7
D gene: NA
V gene: TRBV11-2
CDR3 protein: CASSLGHYEQYF
CDR3 DNA: TGTGCCAGCAGCTTAGGGCACTACGAGCAGTACTTC

clone size: NA
J gene: TRBJ2-1
D gene: TRBD2
V gene: TRBV7-2
CDR3 protein: CASSLSSGGVNNEQFF
CDR3 DNA: TGTGCCAGCAGTCTTTCTAGCGGGGGGGTGAACAATGAGCAGTTCTTC

clone size: NA
J gene: TRBJ1-5
D gene: NA
V gene: TRBV9
CDR3 protein: CASSPAWGWDQPQHF
CDR3 DNA: TGTGCCAGCAGCCCAGCCTGGGGGTGGGATCAGCCCCAGCATTTT

clone size: NA
J gene: TRBJ2-2
D gene: TRBD1
V gene: TRBV20-1
CDR3 protein: CSASADRGHTGELFF
CDR3 DNA: TGCAGTGCAAGTGCGGACAGGGGGCACACCGGGGAGCTGTTTTTT

clone size: NA
J gene: TRBJ1-4
D gene: NA
V gene: TRBV27
CDR3 protein: CASSLVYRPNEKLFF
CDR3 DNA: TGTGCCAGCAGTTTAGTTTACCGACCTAATGAAAAACTGTTTTTT

clone size: NA
J gene: TRBJ2-5
D gene: NA
V gene: TRBV7-2
CDR3 protein: CASSFDRQETQYF
CDR3 DNA: TGTGCCAGCAGCTTCGACAGGCAAGAGACCCAGTACTTC

clone size: once
J gene: TRBJ2-3
D gene: TRBD2
V gene: TRBV28
CDR3 protein: CASSFTTDSGIAGVGADTQYF
CDR3 DNA: TGTGCCAGCAGTTTCACCACGGACAGCGGAATAGCGGGAGTTGGGGCAGATACGCAGTATTTT

clone size: NA
J gene: TRBJ2-2
D gene: NA
V gene: TRBV30
CDR3 protein: CAWSGTNTGELFF
CDR3 DNA: TGTGCCTGGAGTGGGACGAACACCGGGGAGCTGTTTTTT

clone size: NA
J gene: TRBJ2-7
D gene: NA
V gene: TRBV27
CDR3 protein: CASSWAGDYEQYF
CDR3 DNA: TGTGCCAGCAGTTGGGCAGGGGATTACGAGCAGTACTTC

clone size: NA
J gene: TRBJ2-7
D gene: NA
V gene: TRBV18
CDR3 protein: CASSRPDSHEQYF
CDR3 DNA: TGTGCCAGCTCACGACCCGACAGTCACGAGCAGTACTTC

clone size: NA
J gene: TRBJ2-3
D gene: TRBD1
V gene: TRBV18
CDR3 protein: CASSPRQGSTDTQYF
CDR3 DNA: TGTGCCAGCTCACCGAGACAGGGGAGCACAGATACGCAGTATTTT

clone size: NA
J gene: TRBJ2-3
D gene: TRBD2
V gene: TRBV9
CDR3 protein: CASSPYQGLAGVFTDTQYF
CDR3 DNA: TGTGCCAGCAGCCCCTACCAGGGACTAGCGGGAGTATTTACAGATACGCAGTATTTT

clone size: NA
J gene: TRBJ2-3
D gene: NA
V gene: TRBV28
CDR3 protein: CASLKGGVFGDTQYF
CDR3 DNA: TGTGCCAGCTTAAAAGGTGGGGTTTTCGGAGATACGCAGTATTTT

clone size: once
J gene: TRBJ2-6
D gene: NA
V gene: TRBV19
CDR3 protein: CASKVSGSSGANVLTF
CDR3 DNA: TGTGCCAGTAAGGTGTCGGGCAGCTCTGGGGCCAACGTCCTGACTTTC

clone size: NA
J gene: TRBJ2-5
D gene: NA
V gene: TRBV5-1
CDR3 protein: CASSLWMGRETQYF
CDR3 DNA: TGCGCCAGCAGCTTGTGGATGGGTCGGGAGACCCAGTACTTC

clone size: NA
J gene: TRBJ2-2
D gene: NA
V gene: TRBV3-1/TRBV3-2
CDR3 protein: CASSQGAGITGELFF
CDR3 DNA: TGTGCCAGCAGCCAGGGGGCGGGTATCACCGGGGAGCTGTTTTTT

clone size: NA
J gene: TRBJ1-3
D gene: TRBD1
V gene: TRBV28
CDR3 protein: CASRTGYGNTIYF
CDR3 DNA: TGTGCCAGCCGGACAGGGTACGGAAACACCATATATTTT

clone size: NA
J gene: TRBJ1-6
D gene: TRBD1
V gene: TRBV10-2
CDR3 protein: CASSDGQGAGSPLHF
CDR3 DNA: TGCGCCAGCAGTGACGGACAGGGGGCGGGTTCACCCCTCCACTTT